Listed below are T cell receptor beta chains from one sample, sequenced in a study of a mutant IDH1 vaccine in newly diagnosed glioma. The data were produced by immunoSEQ multiplex PCR, yet TCRdb's version contains in-frame clones alone and is incomplete. Of roughly 70,000 clones listed, around 83% are singletons. The material sequenced was peripheral blood mononuclear cells (PBMCs), taken from a glioma patient treated with radiotherapy, temozolomide or both. The receptors derive from a woman younger than 35 with glioma. Some clones in this sample may be carry-over from other donors' samples. CDR3s include the opening cysteine and the closing phenylalanine or tryptophan. A D gene is named only where the DNA matches it firmly. Some rows mark clone size as missing; the rest say once, few, many or name a class of expanded clone.

d_gene: -; j_gene: TRBJ2-5; len: 14; v_gene: TRBV5-1; abundance: -; CDR3aa: CASSQRTVQETQYF; CDR3nt: TGCGCCAGCAGTCAGAGGACAGTCCAAGAGACCCAGTACTTC
d_gene: -; j_gene: TRBJ2-7; len: 13; v_gene: TRBV15; abundance: -; CDR3aa: CATRGTGVYEQYF; CDR3nt: TGTGCCACCAGAGGAACGGGAGTCTACGAGCAGTACTTC
d_gene: TRBD1; j_gene: TRBJ2-2; len: 14; v_gene: TRBV7-2; abundance: -; CDR3aa: CASVRDRTAGELFF; CDR3nt: TGTGCCAGCGTCCGGGACAGAACAGCCGGGGAGCTGTTTTTT
d_gene: -; j_gene: TRBJ1-2; len: 13; v_gene: TRBV25-1; abundance: -; CDR3aa: CASSESQGRGYTF; CDR3nt: TGTGCCAGCAGTGAGTCACAGGGTCGAGGCTACACCTTC
d_gene: -; j_gene: TRBJ2-7; len: 13; v_gene: TRBV6-1; abundance: -; CDR3aa: CASSVAADYEQYF; CDR3nt: TGTGCCAGCAGTGTGGCAGCCGACTACGAGCAGTACTTC
d_gene: TRBD2; j_gene: TRBJ2-2; len: 15; v_gene: TRBV6-4; abundance: -; CDR3aa: CASSVTSGSTGELFF; CDR3nt: TGTGCCAGCAGTGTGACTAGCGGTAGCACCGGGGAGCTGTTTTTT
d_gene: TRBD1; j_gene: TRBJ1-4; len: 16; v_gene: TRBV6-5; abundance: -; CDR3aa: CASSYSAGGGYEKLFF; CDR3nt: TGTGCCAGCAGTTACTCTGCAGGGGGAGGTTATGAAAAACTGTTTTTT
d_gene: -; j_gene: TRBJ2-7; len: 14; v_gene: TRBV13; abundance: -; CDR3aa: CASSLAWERDEQYF; CDR3nt: TGTGCCAGCAGCTTAGCCTGGGAAAGGGACGAGCAGTACTTC
d_gene: -; j_gene: TRBJ1-2; len: 11; v_gene: TRBV19; abundance: -; CDR3aa: CASSILGFYTF; CDR3nt: TGTGCCAGTAGTATACTCGGGTTTTACACCTTC
d_gene: -; j_gene: TRBJ1-1; len: 13; v_gene: TRBV7-2; abundance: -; CDR3aa: CASSSTPNTEAFF; CDR3nt: TGTGCCAGCAGTTCTACACCGAACACTGAAGCTTTCTTT
d_gene: TRBD1; j_gene: TRBJ1-2; len: 15; v_gene: TRBV11-2; abundance: once; CDR3aa: CASSLDWGRGRGYTF; CDR3nt: TGTGCCAGCAGCTTAGATTGGGGCAGGGGGAGAGGCTACACCTTC
d_gene: TRBD1; j_gene: TRBJ2-2; len: 15; v_gene: TRBV5-1; abundance: -; CDR3aa: CASSPGQGAFGELFF; CDR3nt: TGCGCCAGCAGCCCGGGACAGGGGGCGTTCGGGGAGCTGTTTTTT
d_gene: -; j_gene: TRBJ1-4; len: 15; v_gene: TRBV5-4; abundance: -; CDR3aa: CASSHPTGTNEKLFF; CDR3nt: TGTGCCAGCAGCCACCCGACAGGCACTAATGAAAAACTGTTTTTT
d_gene: -; j_gene: TRBJ1-5; len: 12; v_gene: TRBV7-8; abundance: -; CDR3aa: CASSSKGQPQHF; CDR3nt: TGTGCCAGCAGCTCGAAGGGGCAGCCCCAGCATTTT
d_gene: -; j_gene: TRBJ2-6; len: 16; v_gene: TRBV19; abundance: -; CDR3aa: CASSSPGLSGANVLTF; CDR3nt: TGTGCCAGTAGTAGTCCGGGACTCTCTGGGGCCAACGTCCTGACTTTC
d_gene: TRBD1; j_gene: TRBJ1-3; len: 16; v_gene: TRBV5-4; abundance: -; CDR3aa: CASSLDRGSSGNTIYF; CDR3nt: TGTGCCAGCAGCTTGGACAGGGGGAGTTCTGGAAACACCATATATTTT
d_gene: TRBD2; j_gene: TRBJ2-3; len: 20; v_gene: TRBV9; abundance: -; CDR3aa: CASSVDPSGPLNRGTDTQYF; CDR3nt: TGTGCCAGCAGCGTAGATCCTAGCGGGCCCCTAAACAGGGGCACAGATACGCAGTATTTT
d_gene: TRBD2; j_gene: TRBJ2-5; len: 20; v_gene: TRBV9; abundance: -; CDR3aa: CASSVEDPVAGAPKAETQYF; CDR3nt: TGTGCCAGCAGCGTAGAGGACCCCGTAGCGGGGGCGCCGAAAGCGGAGACCCAGTACTTC
d_gene: TRBD2; j_gene: TRBJ2-5; len: 16; v_gene: TRBV7-7; abundance: -; CDR3aa: CASSRTSGEFQETQYF; CDR3nt: TGTGCTAGCAGCAGGACTAGCGGGGAATTCCAAGAGACCCAGTACTTC
d_gene: -; j_gene: TRBJ1-2; len: 15; v_gene: TRBV5-1; abundance: few; CDR3aa: CASALGGSPNYGYTF; CDR3nt: TGCGCCAGCGCCTTGGGCGGGTCCCCTAACTATGGCTACACCTTC
d_gene: TRBD1; j_gene: TRBJ1-1; len: 16; v_gene: TRBV2; abundance: -; CDR3aa: CASSPTTGTGNPEAFF; CDR3nt: TGTGCCAGCAGTCCTACGACCGGGACAGGGAACCCTGAAGCTTTCTTT
d_gene: -; j_gene: TRBJ2-1; len: 11; v_gene: TRBV30; abundance: -; CDR3aa: CAWSPGGEQFF; CDR3nt: TGTGCCTGGAGCCCTGGTGGTGAGCAGTTCTTC
d_gene: -; j_gene: TRBJ2-3; len: 14; v_gene: TRBV7-2; abundance: -; CDR3aa: CASSLGIGTDTQYF; CDR3nt: TGTGCCAGCAGCTTAGGGATAGGCACAGATACGCAGTATTTT
d_gene: TRBD1; j_gene: TRBJ2-1; len: 16; v_gene: TRBV9; abundance: -; CDR3aa: CASRGTTGQGSNEQFF; CDR3nt: TGTGCCAGCAGAGGGACTACGGGACAGGGGTCAAATGAGCAGTTCTTC
d_gene: TRBD1; j_gene: TRBJ1-2; len: 16; v_gene: TRBV5-1; abundance: -; CDR3aa: CASSLGSETGVYGYTF; CDR3nt: TGCGCCAGCAGCTTGGGATCCGAGACAGGGGTCTATGGCTACACCTTC
d_gene: -; j_gene: TRBJ1-2; len: 13; v_gene: TRBV7-9; abundance: -; CDR3aa: CASSLSQGSGYTF; CDR3nt: TGTGCCAGCAGCTTAAGTCAGGGCAGTGGCTACACCTTC
d_gene: -; j_gene: TRBJ2-7; len: 13; v_gene: TRBV5-1; abundance: -; CDR3aa: CASSLGNLYEQYF; CDR3nt: TGCGCCAGCAGCTTGGGGAACCTCTACGAGCAGTACTTC
d_gene: TRBD1; j_gene: TRBJ1-1; len: 14; v_gene: TRBV4-2; abundance: few; CDR3aa: CASSPLTGGTEAFF; CDR3nt: TGTGCCAGCAGCCCACTCACAGGGGGCACTGAAGCTTTCTTT
d_gene: -; j_gene: TRBJ2-5; len: 14; v_gene: TRBV11-2; abundance: -; CDR3aa: CASSLDHLAGPQYF; CDR3nt: TGTGCCAGCAGCTTAGATCATTTGGCAGGGCCCCAGTACTTC
d_gene: TRBD2; j_gene: TRBJ2-1; len: 14; v_gene: TRBV30; abundance: once; CDR3aa: CAWSVALAAGGQFF; CDR3nt: TGTGCCTGGAGTGTTGCCCTAGCGGCGGGAGGGCAGTTCTTC
d_gene: TRBD1; j_gene: TRBJ1-5; len: 13; v_gene: TRBV19; abundance: -; CDR3aa: CASRDRGNQPQHF; CDR3nt: TGTGCCAGCAGAGACAGGGGCAATCAGCCCCAGCATTTT
d_gene: -; j_gene: TRBJ2-1; len: 13; v_gene: TRBV7-2; abundance: -; CDR3aa: CASSLGGAMEQFF; CDR3nt: TGTGCCAGCAGCTTAGGGGGGGCTATGGAGCAGTTCTTC
d_gene: -; j_gene: TRBJ2-1; len: 16; v_gene: TRBV7-2; abundance: -; CDR3aa: CASSLAGAVSYNEQFF; CDR3nt: TGTGCCAGCAGCTTAGCTGGGGCGGTGTCCTACAATGAGCAGTTCTTC